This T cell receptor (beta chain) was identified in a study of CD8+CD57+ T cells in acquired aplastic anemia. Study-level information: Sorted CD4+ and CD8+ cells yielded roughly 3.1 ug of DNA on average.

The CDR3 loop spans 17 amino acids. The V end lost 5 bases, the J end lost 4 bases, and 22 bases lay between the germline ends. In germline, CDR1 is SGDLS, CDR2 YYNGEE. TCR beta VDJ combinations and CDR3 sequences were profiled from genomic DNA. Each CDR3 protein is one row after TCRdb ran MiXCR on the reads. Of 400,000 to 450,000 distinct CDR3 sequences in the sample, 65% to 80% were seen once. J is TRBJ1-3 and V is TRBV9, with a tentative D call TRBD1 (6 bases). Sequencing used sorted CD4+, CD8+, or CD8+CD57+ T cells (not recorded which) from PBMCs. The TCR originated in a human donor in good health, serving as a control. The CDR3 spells CASSEMRNRAVGNTIYF. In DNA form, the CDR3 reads TGTGCCAGCAGTGAAATGCGGAACAGGGCGGTCGGAAACACCATATATTTT.